This T cell receptor (beta chain) is from a study of immune cell composition in non-small cell lung cancer. Study-wide results and limits: In adenocarcinoma, maximal tumour-associated clone frequency tracked TIL tumour reactivity. Shared sequences between tumour-reactive and dominant in vivo clones were not proven. Tumour-associated clones >0.5% occurred in roughly 30% of adenocarcinomas, less than 80% of squamous.

A word on this clone: Its antigen is not known.

The repertoire was sequenced with immunoSEQ multiplex PCR; TCRdb's copy has only in-frame clones and lacks some. Here the sample spans just over 7,500 clones, 60% to 80% being singletons. The V end was cut by 1 base, the J end by 0 bases, with 10 bases between. This CDR3 region has 15 residues. Germline values: CDR1 SGHAT, CDR2 FQNNGV. Sequenced sample: lung tumor tissue. The source is a human donor with non-small cell lung cancer. The chain employs TRBV11-2 and TRBJ2-7; a possible D gene is TRBD2 (6 bases). The chain's CDR3 is CASSLGRGNSYEQYF. The DNA for the CDR3 is TGTGCCAGCAGCTTAGGACGGGGGAACTCCTACGAGCAGTACTTC.